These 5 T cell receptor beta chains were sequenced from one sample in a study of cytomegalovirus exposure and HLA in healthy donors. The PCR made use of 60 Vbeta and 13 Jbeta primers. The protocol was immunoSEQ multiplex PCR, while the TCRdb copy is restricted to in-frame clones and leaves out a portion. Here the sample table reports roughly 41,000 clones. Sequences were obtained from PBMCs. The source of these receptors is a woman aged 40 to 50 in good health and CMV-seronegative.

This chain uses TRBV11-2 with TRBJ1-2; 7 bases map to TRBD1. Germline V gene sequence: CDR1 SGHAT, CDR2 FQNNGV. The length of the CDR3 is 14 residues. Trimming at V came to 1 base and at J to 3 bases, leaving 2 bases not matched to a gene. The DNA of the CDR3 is TGTGCCAGCAGCTTAGGACAGGGCTACTATGGCTACACCTTC. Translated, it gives CASSLGQGYYGYTF.

DNA for the CDR3: TGTGCCCTGAATGAGGGCGGCTATGGCTACACCTTC. It codes for CALNEGGYGYTF. This chain joins TRBV30 and TRBJ1-2; D is unresolved. The ends were cut back, 8 bases at V and 4 bases at J, with 14 bases in the middle. This CDR3 has 12 amino acids. Germline lookup yields CDR1 GTSNPN and CDR2 SVGIG (reference sequence).

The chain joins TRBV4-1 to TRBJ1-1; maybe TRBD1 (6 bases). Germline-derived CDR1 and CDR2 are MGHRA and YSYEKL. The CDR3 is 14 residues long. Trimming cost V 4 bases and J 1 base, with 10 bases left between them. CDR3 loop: CASSRLQGNTEAFF. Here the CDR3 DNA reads TGCGCCAGCAGCCGACTACAGGGGAACACTGAAGCTTTCTTT.

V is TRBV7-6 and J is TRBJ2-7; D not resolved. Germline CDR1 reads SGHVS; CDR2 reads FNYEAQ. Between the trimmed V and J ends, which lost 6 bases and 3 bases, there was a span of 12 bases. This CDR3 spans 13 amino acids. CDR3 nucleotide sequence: TGTGCCAGCAGTTATGAGCGAGGCTACGAGCAGTACTTC. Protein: CASSYERGYEQYF. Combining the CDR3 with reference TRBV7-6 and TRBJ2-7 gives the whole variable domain GAGVSQSPRYKVTKRGQDVALRCDPISGHVSLYWYRQALGQGPEFLTYFNYEAQQDKSGLPNDRFSAERPEGSISTLTIQRTEQRDSAMYRCASSYERGYEQYFGPGTRLTVT.

The chain's CDR3 is CASRTTSNYGYTF. The CDR3 nucleotides read TGTGCCAGTAGAACGACTTCTAACTATGGCTACACCTTC. The rearrangement uses TRBV19 and TRBJ1-2; D is unresolved. CDR1 and CDR2 (germline): LNHDA, SQIVND (reference sequence). The V end lost 6 bases, the J end lost 0 bases, and 8 bases lay between the germline ends. CDR3 length equals 13 residues. Complete variable domain (other parts from reference TRBV19 and TRBJ1-2): DGGITQSPKYLFRKEGQNVTLSCEQNLNHDAMYWYRQDPGQGLRLIYYSQIVNDFQKGDIAEGYSVSREKKESFPLTVTSAQKNPTAFYLCASRTTSNYGYTFGSGTRLTVV.